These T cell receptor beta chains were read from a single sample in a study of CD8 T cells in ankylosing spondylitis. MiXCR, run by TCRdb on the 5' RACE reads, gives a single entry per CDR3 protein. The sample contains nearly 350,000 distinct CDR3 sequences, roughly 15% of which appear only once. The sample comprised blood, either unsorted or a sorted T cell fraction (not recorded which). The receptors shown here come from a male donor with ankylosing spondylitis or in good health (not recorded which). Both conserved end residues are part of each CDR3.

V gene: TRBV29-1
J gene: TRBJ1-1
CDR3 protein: CLAGQGGRTEAFF

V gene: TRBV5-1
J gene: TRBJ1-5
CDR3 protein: CASAAGDGNQPQHF

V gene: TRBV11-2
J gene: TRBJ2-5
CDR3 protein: CASSILRTDLGETQYF

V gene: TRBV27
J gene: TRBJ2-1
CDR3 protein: CASSLRGTASSYNEQFF

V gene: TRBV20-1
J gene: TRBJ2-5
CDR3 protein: CSTGRGQETQYF

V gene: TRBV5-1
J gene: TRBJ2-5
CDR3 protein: CASSWAGTGTKETQYF

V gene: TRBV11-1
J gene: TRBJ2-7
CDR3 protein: CASSLKTSGGALEPYEQYF

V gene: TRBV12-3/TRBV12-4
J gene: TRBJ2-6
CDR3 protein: CASSPPPGATGANVLTF

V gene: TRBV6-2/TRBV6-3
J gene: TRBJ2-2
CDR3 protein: CASSYSIVGAPGELFF

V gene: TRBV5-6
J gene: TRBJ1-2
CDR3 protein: CASSRDVNYGYTF

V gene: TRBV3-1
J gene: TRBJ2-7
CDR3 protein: CASSQDLVPSYEQYF

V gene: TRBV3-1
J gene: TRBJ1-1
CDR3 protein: CASSPPAGGRTEAFF

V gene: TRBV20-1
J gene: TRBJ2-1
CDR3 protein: CSAFSGGGGSYNEQFF

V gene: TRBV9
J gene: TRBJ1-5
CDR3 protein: CASSVGSGVNQPQHF

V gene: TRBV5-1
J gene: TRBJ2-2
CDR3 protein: CASSPYSAANTGELFF

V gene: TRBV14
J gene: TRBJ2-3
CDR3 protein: CASSQVAGGATDTQYF

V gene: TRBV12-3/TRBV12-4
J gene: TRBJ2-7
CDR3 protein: CASSPLQNYEQYF

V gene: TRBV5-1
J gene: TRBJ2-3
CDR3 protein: CASSLTPGPSTDTQYF

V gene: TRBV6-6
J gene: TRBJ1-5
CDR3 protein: CASSYSRTGAQHF

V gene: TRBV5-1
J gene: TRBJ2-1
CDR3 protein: CASSLGASGSNEQFF

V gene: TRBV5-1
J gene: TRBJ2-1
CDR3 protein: CASSLDAGGRNEQFF

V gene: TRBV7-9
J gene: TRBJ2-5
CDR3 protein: CASSLGIGLPYQETQYF

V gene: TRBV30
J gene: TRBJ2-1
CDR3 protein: CAWSVRGGSEQFF

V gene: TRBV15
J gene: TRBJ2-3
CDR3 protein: CATSGSTSGGTQYF

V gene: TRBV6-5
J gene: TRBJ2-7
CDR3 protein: CASSYSPGSYEQYF

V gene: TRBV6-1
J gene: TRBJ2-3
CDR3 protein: CASNLTPGPSGRVTQYF

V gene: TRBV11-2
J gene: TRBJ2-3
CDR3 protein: CASSFTRDFLHSTDTQYF

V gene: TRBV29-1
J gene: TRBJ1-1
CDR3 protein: CSVEQGYTEAFF

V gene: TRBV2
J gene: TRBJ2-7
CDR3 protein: CASSGGTSGTYEQYF

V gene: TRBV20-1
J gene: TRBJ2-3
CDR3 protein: CSATSGLGGTDTQYF

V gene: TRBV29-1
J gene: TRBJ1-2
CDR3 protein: CSVRTGDYGYTF

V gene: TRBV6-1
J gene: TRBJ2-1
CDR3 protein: CASSESGQRDYSEQFF

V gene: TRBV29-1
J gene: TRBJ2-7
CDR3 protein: CSVLKTYEQYF

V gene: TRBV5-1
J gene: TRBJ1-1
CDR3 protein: CASSLDQPGVTEAFF

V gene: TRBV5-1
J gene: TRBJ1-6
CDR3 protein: CASSLGQGTNSPLHF

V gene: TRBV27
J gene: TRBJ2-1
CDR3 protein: CASSLYRGYNEQFF

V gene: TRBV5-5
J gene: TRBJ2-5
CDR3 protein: CASSVTGETQYF

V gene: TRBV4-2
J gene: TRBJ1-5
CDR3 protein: CASSQDPWGTNQPQHF

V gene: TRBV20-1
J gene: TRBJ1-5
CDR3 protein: CSATPGNQPQHF

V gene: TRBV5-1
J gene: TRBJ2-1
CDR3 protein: CASSLSSSTYNEQFF

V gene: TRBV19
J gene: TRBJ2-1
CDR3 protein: CASSITGIQGQLF

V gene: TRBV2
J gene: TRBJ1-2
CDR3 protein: CASTTPRQGMDGYTF

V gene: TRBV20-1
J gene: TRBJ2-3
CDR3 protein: CSAKTTGPVDTQYF

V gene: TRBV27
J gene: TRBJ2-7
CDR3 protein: CASGTPLAVTLYEQYF

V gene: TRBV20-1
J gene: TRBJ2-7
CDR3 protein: CSGNLRGTGEQYF

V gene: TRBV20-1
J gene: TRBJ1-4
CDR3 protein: CSASHLRGTNEKLFF

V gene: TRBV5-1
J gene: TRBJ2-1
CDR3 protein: CASSLGGGLASNEQFF

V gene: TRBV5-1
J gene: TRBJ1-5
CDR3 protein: CASSPEGSFNQPQHF

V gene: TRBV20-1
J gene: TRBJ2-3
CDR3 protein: CSARKADRGTDTQYF

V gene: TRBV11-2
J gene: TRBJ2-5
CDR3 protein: CASSRSGETPRETQYF

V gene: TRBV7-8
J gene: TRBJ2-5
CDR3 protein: CASSLDLGETQYF

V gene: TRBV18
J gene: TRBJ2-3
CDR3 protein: CASSPGQGALTDTQYF

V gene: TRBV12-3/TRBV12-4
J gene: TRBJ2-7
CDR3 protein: CASSLQSGSGYEQYF

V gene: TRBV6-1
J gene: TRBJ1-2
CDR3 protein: CASSGTANYGYTF

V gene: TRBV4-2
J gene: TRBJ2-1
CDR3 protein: CASSQEDQRGGRNEQFF

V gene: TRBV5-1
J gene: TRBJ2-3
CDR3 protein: CASSAHGDTQYF

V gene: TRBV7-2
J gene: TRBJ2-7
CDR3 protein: CASSSLTVYEQYF